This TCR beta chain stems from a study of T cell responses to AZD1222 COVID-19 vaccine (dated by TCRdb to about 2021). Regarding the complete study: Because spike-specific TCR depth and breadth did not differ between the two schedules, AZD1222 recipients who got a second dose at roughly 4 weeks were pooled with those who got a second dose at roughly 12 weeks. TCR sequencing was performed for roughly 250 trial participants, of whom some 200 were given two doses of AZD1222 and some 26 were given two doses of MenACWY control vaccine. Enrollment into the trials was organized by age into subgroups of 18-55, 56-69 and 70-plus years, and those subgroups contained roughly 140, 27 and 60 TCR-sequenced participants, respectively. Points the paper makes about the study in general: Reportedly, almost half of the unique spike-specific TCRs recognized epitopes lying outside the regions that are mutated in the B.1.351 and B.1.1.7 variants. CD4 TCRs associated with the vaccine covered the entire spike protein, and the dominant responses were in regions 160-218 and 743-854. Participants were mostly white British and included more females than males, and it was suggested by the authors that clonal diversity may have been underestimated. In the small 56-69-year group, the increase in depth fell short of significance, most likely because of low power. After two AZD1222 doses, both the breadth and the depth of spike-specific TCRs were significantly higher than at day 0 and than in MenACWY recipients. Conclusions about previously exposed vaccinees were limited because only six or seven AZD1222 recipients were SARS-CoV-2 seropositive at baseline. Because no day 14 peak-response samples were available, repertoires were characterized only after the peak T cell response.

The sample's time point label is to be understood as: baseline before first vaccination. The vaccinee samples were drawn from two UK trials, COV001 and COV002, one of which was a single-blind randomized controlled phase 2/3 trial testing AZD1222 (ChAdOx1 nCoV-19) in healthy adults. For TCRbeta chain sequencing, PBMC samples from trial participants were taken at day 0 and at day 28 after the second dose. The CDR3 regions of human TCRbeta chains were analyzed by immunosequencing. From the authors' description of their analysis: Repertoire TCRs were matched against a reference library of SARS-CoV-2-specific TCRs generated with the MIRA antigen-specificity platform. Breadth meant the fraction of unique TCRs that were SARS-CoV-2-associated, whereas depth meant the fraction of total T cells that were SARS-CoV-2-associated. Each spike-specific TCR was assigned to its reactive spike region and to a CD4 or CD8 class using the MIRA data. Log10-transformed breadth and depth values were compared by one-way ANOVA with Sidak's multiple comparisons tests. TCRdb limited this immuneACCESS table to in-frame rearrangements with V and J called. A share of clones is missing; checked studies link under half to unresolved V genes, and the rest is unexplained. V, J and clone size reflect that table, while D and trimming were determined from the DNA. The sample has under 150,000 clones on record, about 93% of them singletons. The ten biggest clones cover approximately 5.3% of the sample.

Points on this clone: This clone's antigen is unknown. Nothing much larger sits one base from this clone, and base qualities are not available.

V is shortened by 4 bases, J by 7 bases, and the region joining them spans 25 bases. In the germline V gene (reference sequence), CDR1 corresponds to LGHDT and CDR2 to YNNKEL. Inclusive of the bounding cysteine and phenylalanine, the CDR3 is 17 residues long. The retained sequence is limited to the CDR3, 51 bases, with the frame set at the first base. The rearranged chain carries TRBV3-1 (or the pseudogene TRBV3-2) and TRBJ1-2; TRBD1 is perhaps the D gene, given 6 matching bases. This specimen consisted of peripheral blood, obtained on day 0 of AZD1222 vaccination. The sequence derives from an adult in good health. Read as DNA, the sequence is TGTGCCAGCAGCCGGCCTGGAAGGGGGGCCAGCCGGAGTGGCTACACCTTC. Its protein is CASSRPGRGASRSGYTF.